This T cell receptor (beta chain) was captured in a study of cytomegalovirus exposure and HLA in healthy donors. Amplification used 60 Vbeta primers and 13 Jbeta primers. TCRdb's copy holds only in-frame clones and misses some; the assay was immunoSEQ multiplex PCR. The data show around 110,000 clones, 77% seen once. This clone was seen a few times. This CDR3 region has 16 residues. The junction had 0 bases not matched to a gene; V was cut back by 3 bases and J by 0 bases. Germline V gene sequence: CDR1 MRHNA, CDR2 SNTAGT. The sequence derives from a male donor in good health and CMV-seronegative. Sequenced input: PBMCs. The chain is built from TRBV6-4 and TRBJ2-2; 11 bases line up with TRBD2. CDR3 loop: CASSELAGANTGELFF. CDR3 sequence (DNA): TGTGCCAGCAGTGAACTAGCGGGGGCGAACACCGGGGAGCTGTTTTTT.